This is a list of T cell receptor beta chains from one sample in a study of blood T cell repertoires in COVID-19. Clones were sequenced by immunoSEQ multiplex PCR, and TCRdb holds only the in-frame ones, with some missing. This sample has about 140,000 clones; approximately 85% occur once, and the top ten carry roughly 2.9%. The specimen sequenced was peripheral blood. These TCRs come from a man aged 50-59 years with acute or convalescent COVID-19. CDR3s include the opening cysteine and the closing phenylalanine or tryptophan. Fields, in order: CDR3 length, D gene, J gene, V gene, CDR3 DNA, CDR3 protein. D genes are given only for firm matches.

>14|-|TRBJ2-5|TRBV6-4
TGTGCCAGCAGTGAATTCGAACCGGGGGAGACCCAGTACTTC
CASSEFEPGETQYF
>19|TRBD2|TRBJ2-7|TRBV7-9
TGTGCCAGCAGCTTAGCCTCGACTAGCGGGAGTAGTGCATCCTACGAGCAGTACTTC
CASSLASTSGSSASYEQYF
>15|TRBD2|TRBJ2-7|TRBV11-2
TGTGCCAGCACCCCTCTGGGAGGGACGTCCTACGAGCAGTACTTC
CASTPLGGTSYEQYF
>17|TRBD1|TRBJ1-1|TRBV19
TGTGCCAGTAGTTCCATGAACAGGGGCCTCTCGAACACTGAAGCTTTCTTT
CASSSMNRGLSNTEAFF
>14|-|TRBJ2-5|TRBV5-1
TGCGCCAGCAGCTTGGGTAGCTCAGGGGAGACCCAGTACTTC
CASSLGSSGETQYF
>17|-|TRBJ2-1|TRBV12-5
TGTGCTAGTGGTTTGGTACTCGTGACCAGAGAGGTCAATGAGCAGTTCTTC
CASGLVLVTREVNEQFF
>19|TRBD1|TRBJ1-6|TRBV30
TGTGCCTGGAGTGTACAGGGTTTTTATAGGACAGGGTCTAATTCACCCCTCCACTTT
CAWSVQGFYRTGSNSPLHF
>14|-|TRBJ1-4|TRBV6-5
TGTGCCAGCAGTTCGGGACTGCGTAATGAAAAACTGTTTTTT
CASSSGLRNEKLFF
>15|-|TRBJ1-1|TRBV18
TGTGCCAGCTCACCACCCCAGGGCTATCGCACTGAAGCTTTCTTT
CASSPPQGYRTEAFF
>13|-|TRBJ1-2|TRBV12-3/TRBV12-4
TGTGCCAGCAGTCCGTCGAGTGGTTATGGCTACACCTTC
CASSPSSGYGYTF
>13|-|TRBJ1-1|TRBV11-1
TGTGCCAGCAGCTTAGGTCCTAACACTGAAGCTTTCTTT
CASSLGPNTEAFF
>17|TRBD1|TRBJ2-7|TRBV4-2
TGTGCCAGCAGCCAAGATCAAAGGAGACAGGGGACCTACGAGCAGTACTTC
CASSQDQRRQGTYEQYF